This T cell receptor (beta chain) derives from a study of blood T cell repertoires in COVID-19. The study assigned cohorts using participant-reported clinical history. This CDR3 has 14 amino acids. Per the germline V gene, CDR1 is SGHNT and CDR2 is YYREEE (reference sequence). Trimming removed 1 base at V and 4 bases at J, with 11 bases between. In the original analysis: Reference gene primer amplification gave nucleated cell count estimates. The method was immunoSEQ multiplex PCR; TCRdb's version includes in-frame clones alone and lacks a portion of them. D and trimming were read from the DNA, whereas the V and J calls and clone size are those reported in that table. Altogether a few hundred thousand clones are present, 87% being singletons, with the ten largest covering approximately 5%.

This clonotype was sampled from a woman aged 25 to 39 who had recovered from COVID-19. Material for sequencing was PBMCs or T cells enriched from blood (not recorded which). J is TRBJ2-5 and V is TRBV5-4, with D perhaps matching TRBD2 (6 bases). The CDR3 bases are TGTGCCAGCAGCTTGTACGGGGGTCGAGAGACCCAGTACTTC. It codes for CASSLYGGRETQYF.